This T cell receptor beta chain is drawn from a study of radiotherapy plus CTLA-4 blockade in lung cancer. Notes on the study in general: Response was reportedly best predicted by early blood T cell clone dynamics, with interferon-beta.

About this clone itself: What it binds is unknown.

The data were produced by immunoSEQ multiplex PCR, yet TCRdb's version contains in-frame clones alone and is incomplete. Of 35,000 to 40,000 clones in the sample, 55% to 75% were seen once. This CDR3 has 15 residues. CDR1 is SGHRS, CDR2 YFSETQ, per germline. The ends lost 1 base at V and 3 bases at J; junction bases unmatched: 7. The sequence was obtained from a human donor with non-small cell lung cancer who had stable disease on radiotherapy plus ipilimumab. This chain joins TRBV5-1 and TRBJ2-7; 7 bases are shared with TRBD1. The material was peripheral blood, obtained from a patient treated with radiotherapy plus ipilimumab. DNA for the CDR3: TGCGCCAGCAGCTTGACGGGACAGTCTAACTACGAGCAGTACTTC. Its translation: CASSLTGQSNYEQYF.